The next 24 T cell receptor beta chains were all read from a single sample in a study of blood T cells in healthy people across ages. For the second PCR, which ran for 7 to 11 cycles, a sample-barcoded 5' primer and a J-beta primer mix were used. A single record per CDR3 protein comes from TCRdb applying MiXCR to the 5' RACE reads. In the table there are almost 550,000 distinct CDR3 sequences, less than 25% of which are singletons. This same sample was also taken into another study, of T cells of mothers and their children.

What was sequenced was blood. Receptors were obtained from a boy aged 5 to 17 in good health.

The CDR3 sequence: CASSPDRVGANVLTF. CDR3 bases: TGTGCCAGCAGCCCCGACAGGGTTGGGGCCAACGTCCTGACTTTC. The V call is TRBV7-2, the J call TRBJ2-6; TRBD1 agrees at 7 bases. J lost 3 bases, V lost 5 bases, and 4 bases had no gene match. This CDR3 region has 15 residues. CDR1 and CDR2 (germline): SGHTA, FQGNSA. Full variable domain (missing parts from reference TRBV7-2 and TRBJ2-6): GAGVSQSPSNKVTEKGKDVELRCDPISGHTALYWYRQSLGQGLEFLIYFQGNSAPDKSGLPSDRFSAERTGGSVSTLTIQRTQQEDSAVYLCASSPDRVGANVLTFGAGSRLTVL.

The V gene is TRBV18, the J gene TRBJ2-7, with a possible D match to TRBD2 (6 bases). Germline CDR1 reads KGHSH; CDR2 reads LQKENI. V was shortened by 6 bases and J by 2 bases, with 14 bases between the two germline ends. The CDR3 sequence is 14 residues long. The CDR3, as DNA: TGTGCCAGCTCGCCCGAACGGGGGACCTACGAGCAGTACTTC. Its protein is CASSPERGTYEQYF.

This clonotype showed up just a few times. CDR3 bases: TGTGCCAGCAGTCCGACGGGACTAGCAGGGGACGAGCAGTACTTC. Residues: CASSPTGLAGDEQYF. V is TRBV27 and J is TRBJ2-7, with 9 bases matching TRBD2. With V trimmed by 5 bases and J by 5 bases, 10 bases remained unmatched. The CDR3 covers 15 residues. CDR1 is MNHEY and CDR2 is SMNVEV in the germline V gene (reference sequence).

The chain couples TRBV9 to TRBJ2-5, with TRBD1 identical over 7 bases. The CDR3 length is 16 residues. With V trimmed by 2 bases and J by 5 bases, 12 bases remained unmatched. Looked up from germline, CDR1 is SGDLS and CDR2 is YYNGEE. The CDR3 loop reads CASSVGPTGPRETQYF. The CDR3 DNA reads as TGTGCCAGCAGCGTTGGGCCGACAGGGCCCCGGGAGACCCAGTACTTC.

The chain has TRBV29-1 and TRBJ2-1; 14 bases match TRBD2. The trim removed 4 bases at V and 3 bases at J, leaving 8 bases unmatched. Germline V gives CDR1 SQVTM, CDR2 ANQGSEA. The CDR3 loop spans 17 amino acids. CDR3 nucleotides: TGCAGCGTTGGAGGGACTAGCGGGGGCCTCGTCTACAATGAGCAGTTCTTC. Its protein is CSVGGTSGGLVYNEQFF.

This chain links TRBV7-2 with TRBJ2-1, with 15 bases fitting TRBD2. Unmatched junction bases numbered 1, after V lost 11 bases and J lost 5 bases. The CDR3 extends over 13 amino acids. Germline V lookup: CDR1 SGHTA, CDR2 FQGNSA. The CDR3 nucleotides are TGTGCCGGGACTAGCGGGAGGAACAATGAGCAGTTCTTC. Translation gives CAGTSGRNNEQFF.

This clonotype was picked up a small number of times. This chain uses TRBV27 with TRBJ2-7, with TRBD2 identical over 7 bases. Germline trimming cut 2 bases from V and 4 bases from J; bases unmatched to any gene: 11. The germline gives CDR1 MNHEY, CDR2 SMNVEV (reference sequence). This CDR3 is built from 16 residues. The CDR3 bases are TGTGCCAGCAGTTTAAGGGGAATGGCGGGAGTGTACGAGCAGTACTTC. Protein: CASSLRGMAGVYEQYF.

The chain couples TRBV7-9 to TRBJ2-3, with 9 positions matching TRBD2. Germline V gene lookup returns CDR1 SEHNR and CDR2 FQNEAQ (reference sequence). V lost 5 bases and J lost 0; bases outside the gene matches: 6. The CDR3 is made up of 16 amino acids. CDR3 amino acids: CASSKNSGGSTDTQYF. DNA for the CDR3: TGTGCCAGCAGCAAGAATAGCGGGGGTAGCACAGATACGCAGTATTTT.

The chain uses TRBV19 and TRBJ1-5; D is unclear. The germline V gene encodes CDR1 LNHDA and CDR2 SQIVND (reference sequence). V lost 5 bases to trimming and J lost 0 bases, with 8 bases between them. The CDR3 is 14 amino acids. Here the CDR3 reads CASSAQNSNQPQHF. The CDR3 region has the DNA TGTGCCAGTAGTGCTCAGAATAGCAATCAGCCCCAGCATTTT.

This sequence joins TRBV21-1 and TRBJ2-6. TRBV21-1 is reported as a pseudogene. The CDR3 length is 15 residues. The CDR3 nucleotides are TGTGCCAGCAGCGTCCTAAGCTCTGGGGCCAACGTCCTGACTTTC. Its protein is CASSVLSSGANVLTF.

This clonotype was found once. The CDR3 DNA reads as TGTGCCAGCAGCTTGCTCCCCTTTAGACCAAATTCACCCCTCCACTTT. It yields the protein CASSLLPFRPNSPLHF. The chain carries TRBV5-6 and TRBJ1-6; unclear D gene. Germline loops: CDR1 SGHDT, CDR2 YYEEEE. V dropped 1 base and J dropped 7 bases, with 15 bases sitting between them. CDR3 length equals 16 residues.

The chain uses TRBV29-1 and TRBJ2-5; no firm D call. The assigned J gene may be wrong: the sequence end matches TRBJ2-1 better. The CDR3 is 11 residues long. Germline V gene sequence: CDR1 SQVTM, CDR2 ANQGSEA. CDR3 residues: CSVPGANEQFF. The DNA of the CDR3 is TGCAGCGTACCTGGAGCCAATGAGCAGTTCTTC.

This clonotype was counted at least ten times. The gene calls are TRBV19 and TRBJ2-2, with D possibly TRBD1 on 7 matching bases. The length of the CDR3 is 14 residues. Deletions cut 3 bases from V and 4 bases from J, with 9 bases between. Germline-derived CDR1 and CDR2 are LNHDA and SQIVND (reference sequence). CDR3 coding DNA: TGTGCCAGTAGTATGCAGGGGGGCACCGGGGAGCTGTTTTTT. This encodes CASSMQGGTGELFF.

This clonotype was detected only a few times. This sequence joins TRBV20-1 and TRBJ2-2; the D gene is possibly TRBD2 (5 bases). Germline V gives CDR1 DFQATT, CDR2 SNEGSKA (reference sequence). The CDR3 has 15 amino acids. Trimming shortened V by 2 bases and J by 1 base, and 11 bases separated the two germline ends. The CDR3 loop is CSARNFRENTGELFF. DNA of the CDR3: TGCAGTGCTAGAAACTTCCGGGAGAACACCGGGGAGCTGTTTTTT.

This clonotype was found a few times. The chain recombines TRBV11-2 with TRBJ1-6; a possible D gene is TRBD1 (5 bases). The ends were cut back, 3 bases at V and 8 bases at J, with 11 bases in the middle. CDR3 length: 14 residues. Germline V gene sequence: CDR1 SGHAT, CDR2 FQNNGV. The CDR3 is CASSLGGVHSPLHF. For the CDR3, the DNA is TGTGCCAGCAGCTTGGGGGGTGTACATTCACCCCTCCACTTT.

CDR3: CASSSAGGGVTEAFF. The CDR3 DNA sequence: TGCGCCAGCAGCTCAGCAGGGGGAGGGGTCACTGAAGCTTTCTTT. This chain uses TRBV5-1 with TRBJ1-1; 7 nucleotides line up with TRBD1. This CDR3 is 15 amino acids long. In germline, CDR1 is SGHRS, CDR2 YFSETQ. Trimming at V came to 3 bases and at J to 4 bases, leaving 9 bases not matched to a gene.

This chain joins TRBV4-3 and TRBJ1-2; D gene unclear. Germline loops: CDR1 LGHNA, CDR2 YSLEER. Trimming left V 0 bases short and J 4 bases short, with 12 bases between. CDR3 length: 15 amino acids. The DNA for the CDR3 is TGCGCCAGCAGCCAAGATGGGCAGAACCTCTATGGCTACACCTTC. Translated, it gives CASSQDGQNLYGYTF.

The chain uses TRBV6-1 and TRBJ2-7; tentatively, D is TRBD1 (5 bases). The V and J ends lost 2 bases and 3 bases respectively, with 11 bases between them. Germline V gene lookup returns CDR1 MNHNS and CDR2 SASEGT. This CDR3 spans 14 amino acids. The CDR3 DNA reads TGTGCCAGCAGTGAACGGACCCAGGGCTACGAGCAGTACTTC. It translates to CASSERTQGYEQYF.

This chain links TRBV4-2 with TRBJ2-5, with 7 bases identical to TRBD2. The CDR3 runs to 19 residues. V lost 3 bases to trimming and J lost 5 bases; unmatched junction nucleotides: 21. Germline V CDR1 and CDR2: LGHNA, YNFKEQ. In nucleotides, the CDR3 is TGTGCCAGCAGCCAGGCCAAACTTTCGGCGGGGGTCCGAGGGGAGACCCAGTACTTC. Translated: CASSQAKLSAGVRGETQYF.

The genes are TRBV18 and TRBJ1-2; 10 bases map to TRBD1. Germline V gene data show CDR1 as KGHSH and CDR2 as LQKENI. The CDR3 contains 15 residues. Losses at the gene ends were 3 bases for V and 4 bases for J; bases not matched to a gene: 5. This CDR3 reads CASSPRQGAIYGYTF. The CDR3 DNA reads as TGTGCCAGCTCACCTAGACAGGGGGCGATCTATGGCTACACCTTC.

The chain combines TRBV7-9 with TRBJ2-7, with D hard to call. V was shortened by 5 bases and J by 1 base, with 12 bases between the two germline ends. Germline values: CDR1 SEHNR, CDR2 FQNEAQ (reference sequence). The CDR3 covers 14 residues. CDR3 coding DNA: TGTGCCAGCAGCGATGGTACACCATCCTACGAGCAGTACTTC. Translated: CASSDGTPSYEQYF. Together with reference TRBV7-9 and TRBJ2-7, the CDR3 gives the full variable domain: DTGVSQNPRHKITKRGQNVTFRCDPISEHNRLYWYRQTLGQGPEFLTYFQNEAQLEKSRLLSDRFSAERPKGSFSTLEIQRTEQGDSAMYLCASSDGTPSYEQYFGPGTRLTVT.

V is TRBV28 and J is TRBJ2-5; 8 nucleotides line up with TRBD2. The CDR3 is 13 amino acids. The germline V gene has CDR1 MDHEN and CDR2 SYDVKM. V gave up 6 bases and J gave up 2 bases; unmatched junction bases: 2. The DNA for the CDR3 is TGTGCCAGCAGGAGCGGGGGACAAGAGACCCAGTACTTC. The encoded protein is CASRSGGQETQYF. Based on the CDR3 plus reference TRBV28 and TRBJ2-5, the full variable domain is DVKVTQSSRYLVKRTGEKVFLECVQDMDHENMFWYRQDPGLGLRLIYFSYDVKMKEKGDIPEGYSVSREKKERFSLILESASTNQTSMYLCASRSGGQETQYFGPGTRLLVL.

V is TRBV20-1 and J is TRBJ2-2; D perhaps matches TRBD2 (6 bases). V was trimmed by 5 bases and J by 8 bases, leaving 15 bases between them. Per germline, CDR1 DFQATT and CDR2 SNEGSKA (reference sequence). The CDR3 has 13 residues. CDR3 sequence: CSAPGLTPGELFF. The DNA for the CDR3 is TGCAGTGCTCCTGGACTAACGCCAGGGGAGCTGTTTTTT.

V gene TRBV4-3 combines with J gene TRBJ2-7; 7 nucleotides agree with TRBD2. The germline CDR1 and CDR2 sequences are LGHNA and YSLEER. Losses at the gene ends were 2 bases for V and 3 bases for J; bases not matched to a gene: 16. The CDR3 is made up of 18 amino acids. CDR3 nucleotides: TGCGCCAGCAGCCAATGGGTCTCGCGGCGGGAGATGAGCTACGAGCAGTACTTC. Protein product: CASSQWVSRREMSYEQYF.